This T cell receptor beta chain was found in a study of shared clonotypes between healthy human individuals. Genomic DNA, for the unsorted samples, came from around 90 million PBMCs. This CDR3 has 14 residues. The germline gives CDR1 SEHNR, CDR2 FQNEAQ (reference sequence). The V gene lost 0 bases and the J gene lost 2 bases, with 5 bases spanning the gap. The quantity of DNA used in unsorted PBMC replicate PCRs was 250 to 350 ng, corresponding to about 30,000 T cell genomes. Measured with immunoSEQ multiplex PCR; TCRdb has only the in-frame clones, and not every one. The sample lists about 490,000 clones; about three quarters were seen once.

This TCR was recovered from a woman in her 40s in good health. Some clones in this sample may be carry-over from other donors' samples. The sequencing input was PBMCs. The chain links TRBV7-9 to TRBJ2-1; D is ambiguous. The CDR3 loop reads CASSLAMAYNEQFF. The CDR3 DNA reads TGTGCCAGCAGCTTAGCAATGGCCTACAATGAGCAGTTCTTC.